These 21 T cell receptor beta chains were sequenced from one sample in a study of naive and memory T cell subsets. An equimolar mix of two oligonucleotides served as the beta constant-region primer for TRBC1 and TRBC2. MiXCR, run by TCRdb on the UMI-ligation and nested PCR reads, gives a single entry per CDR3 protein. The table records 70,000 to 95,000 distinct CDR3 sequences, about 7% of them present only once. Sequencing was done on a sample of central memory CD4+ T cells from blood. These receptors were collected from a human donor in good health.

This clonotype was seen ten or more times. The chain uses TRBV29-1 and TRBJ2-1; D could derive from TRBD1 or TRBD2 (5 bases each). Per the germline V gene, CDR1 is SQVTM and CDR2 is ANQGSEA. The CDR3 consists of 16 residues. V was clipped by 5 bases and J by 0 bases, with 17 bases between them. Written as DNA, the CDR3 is TGCAGCGTTCCCCCCGGGACCGCCCGCTCCTACAATGAGCAGTTCTTC. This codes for CSVPPGTARSYNEQFF.

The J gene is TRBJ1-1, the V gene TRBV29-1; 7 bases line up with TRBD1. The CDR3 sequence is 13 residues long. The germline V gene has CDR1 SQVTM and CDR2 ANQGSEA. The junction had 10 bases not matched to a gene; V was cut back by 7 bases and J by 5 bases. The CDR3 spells CSEATGRGTEAFF. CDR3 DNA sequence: TGCAGCGAGGCGACAGGGAGGGGGACTGAAGCTTTCTTT.

The CDR3 DNA sequence: TGCAGCGTTCGCCCAGGAGACTACGAGCAGTACTTC. It specifies CSVRPGDYEQYF. The rearrangement joins TRBV29-1 to TRBJ2-7; no reliable D call. The CDR3 extends over 12 amino acids. V lost 5 bases and J lost 3, with 11 bases in between. Germline V lookup: CDR1 SQVTM, CDR2 ANQGSEA.

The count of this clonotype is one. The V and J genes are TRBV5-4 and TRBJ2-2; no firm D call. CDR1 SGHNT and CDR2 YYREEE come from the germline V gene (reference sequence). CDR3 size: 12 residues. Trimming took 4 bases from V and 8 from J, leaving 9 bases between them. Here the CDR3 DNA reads TGTGCCAGCAGCCGAGACGTTGGGGAGCTGTTTTTT. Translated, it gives CASSRDVGELFF.

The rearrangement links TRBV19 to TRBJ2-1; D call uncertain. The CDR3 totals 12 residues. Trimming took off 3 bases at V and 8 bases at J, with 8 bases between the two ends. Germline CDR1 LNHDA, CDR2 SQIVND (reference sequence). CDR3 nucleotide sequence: TGTGCCAGTAGTATGAGAGTCGATGAGCAGTTCTTC. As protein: CASSMRVDEQFF.

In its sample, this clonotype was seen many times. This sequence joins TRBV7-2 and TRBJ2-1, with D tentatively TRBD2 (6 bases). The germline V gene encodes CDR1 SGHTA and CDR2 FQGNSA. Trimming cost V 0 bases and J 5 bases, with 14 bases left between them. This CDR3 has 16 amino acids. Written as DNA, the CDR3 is TGTGCCAGCAGCTTAGCGCATCTAGCGCTGAACAATGAGCAGTTCTTC. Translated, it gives CASSLAHLALNNEQFF.

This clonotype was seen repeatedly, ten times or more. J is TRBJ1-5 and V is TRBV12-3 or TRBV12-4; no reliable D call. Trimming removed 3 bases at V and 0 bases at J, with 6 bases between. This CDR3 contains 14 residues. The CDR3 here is CASSFGYSNQPQHF. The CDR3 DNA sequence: TGTGCCAGCAGTTTTGGGTATAGCAATCAGCCCCAGCATTTT.

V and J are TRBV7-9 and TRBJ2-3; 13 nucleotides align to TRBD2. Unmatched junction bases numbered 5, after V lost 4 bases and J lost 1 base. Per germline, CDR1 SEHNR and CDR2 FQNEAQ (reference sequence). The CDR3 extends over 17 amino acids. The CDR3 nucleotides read TGTGCCAGCAGCTCCGGACTAGCGGGAGACCGCACAGATACGCAGTATTTT. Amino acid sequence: CASSSGLAGDRTDTQYF. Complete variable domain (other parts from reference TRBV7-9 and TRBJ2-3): DTGVSQNPRHKITKRGQNVTFRCDPISEHNRLYWYRQTLGQGPEFLTYFQNEAQLEKSRLLSDRFSAERPKGSFSTLEIQRTEQGDSAMYLCASSSGLAGDRTDTQYFGPGTRLTVL.

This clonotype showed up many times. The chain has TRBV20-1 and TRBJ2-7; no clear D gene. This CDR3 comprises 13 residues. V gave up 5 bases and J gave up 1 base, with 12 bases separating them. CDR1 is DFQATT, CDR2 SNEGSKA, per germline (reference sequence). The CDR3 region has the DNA TGCAGTGCTCACGAGAAATTTTCCTACGAGCAGTACTTC. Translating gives CSAHEKFSYEQYF.

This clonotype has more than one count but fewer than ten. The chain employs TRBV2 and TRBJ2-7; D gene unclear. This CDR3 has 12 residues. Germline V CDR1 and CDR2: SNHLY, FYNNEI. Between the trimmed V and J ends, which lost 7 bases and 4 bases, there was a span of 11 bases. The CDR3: CASNSGRYEQYF. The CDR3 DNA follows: TGTGCCAGCAATAGTGGGCGGTACGAGCAGTACTTC.

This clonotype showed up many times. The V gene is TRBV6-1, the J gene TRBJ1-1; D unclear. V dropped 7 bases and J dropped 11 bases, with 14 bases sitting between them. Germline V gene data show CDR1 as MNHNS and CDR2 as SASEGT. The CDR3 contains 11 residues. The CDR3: CASNEPLEAFF. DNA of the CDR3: TGTGCCAGCAACGAGCCTCTGGAGGCTTTCTTT.

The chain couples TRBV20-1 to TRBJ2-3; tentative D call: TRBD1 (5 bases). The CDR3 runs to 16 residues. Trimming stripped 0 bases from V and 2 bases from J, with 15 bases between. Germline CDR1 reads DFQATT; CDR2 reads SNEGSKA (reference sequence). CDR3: CSARDVRATSTDTQYF. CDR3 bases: TGCAGTGCTAGAGATGTCAGGGCCACCTCCACAGATACGCAGTATTTT.

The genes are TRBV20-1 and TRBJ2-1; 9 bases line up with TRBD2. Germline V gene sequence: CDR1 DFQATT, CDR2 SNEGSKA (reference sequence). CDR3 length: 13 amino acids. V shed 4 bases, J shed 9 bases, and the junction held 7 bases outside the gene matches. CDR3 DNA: TGCAGTGCTACCAGCGGGAGGTTGGGTGAGCAGTTCTTC. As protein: CSATSGRLGEQFF.

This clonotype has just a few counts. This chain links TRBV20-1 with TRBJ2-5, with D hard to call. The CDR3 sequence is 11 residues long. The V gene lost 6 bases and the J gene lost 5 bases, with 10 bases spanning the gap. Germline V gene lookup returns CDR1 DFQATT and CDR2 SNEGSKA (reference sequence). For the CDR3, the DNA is TGCAGTGCCCCCCCATCGGAGACCCAGTACTTC. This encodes CSAPPSETQYF.

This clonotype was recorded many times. The DNA for the CDR3 is TGTGCCAGCAGCGGCGACAGCCTAACCGGGGAGCTGTTTTTT. It specifies CASSGDSLTGELFF. The chain is built from TRBV7-9 and TRBJ2-2; TRBD1 is a possible D gene (5 bases). The CDR3 extends over 14 amino acids. V lost 5 bases to trimming and J lost 5 bases, with 12 bases between them. The germline gives CDR1 SEHNR, CDR2 FQNEAQ (reference sequence).

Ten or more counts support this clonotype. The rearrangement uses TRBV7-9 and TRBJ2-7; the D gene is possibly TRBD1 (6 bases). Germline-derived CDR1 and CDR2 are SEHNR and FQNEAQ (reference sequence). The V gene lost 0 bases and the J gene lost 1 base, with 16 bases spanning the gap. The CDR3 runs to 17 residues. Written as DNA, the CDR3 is TGTGCCAGCAGCTTAGCCCCATACTCAGACAGGTCCTACGAGCAGTACTTC. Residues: CASSLAPYSDRSYEQYF.

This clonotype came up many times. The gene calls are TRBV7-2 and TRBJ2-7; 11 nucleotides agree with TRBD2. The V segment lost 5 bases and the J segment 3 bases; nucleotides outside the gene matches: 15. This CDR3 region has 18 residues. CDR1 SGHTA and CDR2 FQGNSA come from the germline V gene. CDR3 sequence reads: CASSRISITSGSSYEQYF. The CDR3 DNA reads TGTGCCAGCAGCCGGATCTCTATTACTAGCGGGAGTAGCTACGAGCAGTACTTC.

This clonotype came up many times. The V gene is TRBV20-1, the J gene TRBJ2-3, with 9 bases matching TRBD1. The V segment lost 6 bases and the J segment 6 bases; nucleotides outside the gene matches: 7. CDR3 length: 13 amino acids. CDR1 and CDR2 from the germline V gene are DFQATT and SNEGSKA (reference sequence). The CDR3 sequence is CSAPRTGADTQYF. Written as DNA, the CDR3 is TGCAGTGCCCCCCGGACAGGGGCGGATACGCAGTATTTT.

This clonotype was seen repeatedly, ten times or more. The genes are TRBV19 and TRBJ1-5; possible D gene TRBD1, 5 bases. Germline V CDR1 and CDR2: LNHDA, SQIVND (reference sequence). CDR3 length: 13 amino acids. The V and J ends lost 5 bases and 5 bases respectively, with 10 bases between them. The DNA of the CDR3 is TGTGCCAGTAGTCGGACACCTGATCAGCCCCAGCATTTT. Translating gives CASSRTPDQPQHF. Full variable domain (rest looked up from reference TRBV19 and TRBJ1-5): DGGITQSPKYLFRKEGQNVTLSCEQNLNHDAMYWYRQDPGQGLRLIYYSQIVNDFQKGDIAEGYSVSREKKESFPLTVTSAQKNPTAFYLCASSRTPDQPQHFGDGTRLSIL.

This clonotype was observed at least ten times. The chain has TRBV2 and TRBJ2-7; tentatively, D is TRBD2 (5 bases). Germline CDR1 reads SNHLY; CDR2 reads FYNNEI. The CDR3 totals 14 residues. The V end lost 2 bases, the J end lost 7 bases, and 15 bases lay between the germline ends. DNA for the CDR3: TGTGCCAGCAGTGAACAACAGCTGTCGGGGGAGCAGTACTTC. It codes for CASSEQQLSGEQYF.

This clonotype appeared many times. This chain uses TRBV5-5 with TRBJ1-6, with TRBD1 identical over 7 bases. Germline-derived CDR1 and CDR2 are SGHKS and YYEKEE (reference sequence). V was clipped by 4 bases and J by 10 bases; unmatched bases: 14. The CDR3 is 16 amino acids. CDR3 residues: CASSGTGATIGSPLHF. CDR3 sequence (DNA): TGTGCCAGCAGCGGTACAGGGGCTACAATTGGATCACCCCTCCACTTT.